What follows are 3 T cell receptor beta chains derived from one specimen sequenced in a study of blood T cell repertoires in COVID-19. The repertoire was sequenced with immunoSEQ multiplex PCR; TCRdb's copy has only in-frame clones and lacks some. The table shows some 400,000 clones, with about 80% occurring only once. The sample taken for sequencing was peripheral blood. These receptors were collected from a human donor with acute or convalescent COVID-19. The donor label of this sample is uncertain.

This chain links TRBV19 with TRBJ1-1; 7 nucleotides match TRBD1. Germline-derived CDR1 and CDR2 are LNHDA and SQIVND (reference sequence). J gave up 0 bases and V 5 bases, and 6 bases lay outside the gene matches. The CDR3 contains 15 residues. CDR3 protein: CASSGDSLMNTEAFF. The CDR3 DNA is TGTGCCAGTAGTGGGGACAGCCTGATGAACACTGAAGCTTTCTTT.

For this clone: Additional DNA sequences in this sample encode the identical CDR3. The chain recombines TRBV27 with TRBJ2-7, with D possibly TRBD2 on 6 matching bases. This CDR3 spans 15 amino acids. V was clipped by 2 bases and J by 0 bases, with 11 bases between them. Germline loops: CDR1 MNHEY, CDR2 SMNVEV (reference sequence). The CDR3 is CASSLVSGSSYEQYF. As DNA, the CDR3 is TGTGCCAGCAGTTTAGTTTCCGGGAGCTCCTACGAGCAGTACTTC.

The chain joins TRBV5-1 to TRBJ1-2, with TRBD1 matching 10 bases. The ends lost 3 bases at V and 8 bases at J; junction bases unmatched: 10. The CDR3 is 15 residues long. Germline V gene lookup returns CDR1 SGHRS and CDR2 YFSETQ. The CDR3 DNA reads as TGCGCCAGCAGCTGGGGCTACGGGACAGGGGACGGCTACACCTTC. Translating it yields CASSWGYGTGDGYTF.